This passage covers 7 T cell receptor beta chains from one sample sequenced in a study of blood T cell repertoires in COVID-19. The repertoire was sequenced with immunoSEQ multiplex PCR; TCRdb's copy has only in-frame clones and lacks some. The sample has 240,000 or so clones, about 87% seen once. The sample consisted of PBMCs or T cells enriched from blood (not recorded which). These receptors all come from a man aged 50 to 59 who had been exposed to COVID-19.

The J gene is TRBJ2-2, the V gene TRBV7-9, with D possibly TRBD1 on 6 matching bases. There are 15 residues in the CDR3. Trimming removed 5 bases from V and 2 bases from J, with 12 bases in between. CDR1 is SEHNR, CDR2 FQNEAQ, per germline (reference sequence). This CDR3 is CASSPRGHNTGELFF. CDR3 DNA: TGTGCCAGCAGCCCTCGGGGACATAACACCGGGGAGCTGTTTTTT. Combining the CDR3 with reference TRBV7-9 and TRBJ2-2 gives the whole variable domain DTGVSQNPRHKITKRGQNVTFRCDPISEHNRLYWYRQTLGQGPEFLTYFQNEAQLEKSRLLSDRFSAERPKGSFSTLEIQRTEQGDSAMYLCASSPRGHNTGELFFGEGSRLTVL.

This chain links TRBV7-9 with TRBJ1-4; the match to TRBD1 covers 7 bases. Germline assignment: CDR1 SEHNR and CDR2 FQNEAQ (reference sequence). CDR3 size: 16 residues. Trimming took 5 bases from V and 0 from J; bases not matched to a gene: 6. In nucleotides, the CDR3 is TGTGCCAGCAGCATCCGGGACAGTGCAACTAATGAAAAACTGTTTTTT. Amino acid sequence: CASSIRDSATNEKLFF.

This rearrangement joins TRBV10-3 to TRBJ1-2; D perhaps matches TRBD1 (6 bases). CDR3 length: 15 residues. Germline V CDR1 and CDR2: ENHRY, SYGVKD. With 3 bases removed from V and 1 base from J, the gap between germline ends came to 12 bases. This CDR3 reads CAISDSTGINYGYTF. The CDR3 DNA reads TGTGCCATCAGTGATTCCACAGGGATTAACTATGGCTACACCTTC.

In this sample, this clone turned up once. This chain links TRBV28 with TRBJ2-7; 10 bases match TRBD2. The CDR3 consists of 15 residues. With V trimmed by 2 bases and J by 1 base, 2 bases remained unmatched. Germline CDR1 MDHEN, CDR2 SYDVKM. CDR3 sequence (DNA): TGTGCCAGCAGTTTAGCTAGCGGGGGATCCTACGAGCAGTACGTC. As protein: CASSLASGGSYEQYV.

This rearrangement joins TRBV4-1 to TRBJ1-2; tentatively, D is TRBD1 (6 bases). V lost 4 bases and J 1 base, leaving 22 bases between the germline ends. Germline V gene lookup returns CDR1 MGHRA and CDR2 YSYEKL. The CDR3 is 18 residues long. In nucleotides, the CDR3 is TGCGCCAGCAGCCCAAGAAGGGGCGGGGGCGCGGTTAACTATGGCTACACCTTC. This encodes CASSPRRGGGAVNYGYTF.

The V gene is TRBV19, the J gene TRBJ2-1; perhaps TRBD2 as D (5 bases). Germline CDR1 reads LNHDA; CDR2 reads SQIVND (reference sequence). The CDR3 spans 14 residues. Trimming took 6 bases from V and 10 from J, leaving 19 bases between them. As DNA, the CDR3 is TGTGCCAGTAGCCCCGCCACTAGTTTGGGGGAGCAGTTCTTC. The encoded protein is CASSPATSLGEQFF.

This chain connects TRBV19 to TRBJ2-5; 7 positions match TRBD1. The V gene end was trimmed by 3 bases and the J gene end by 7 bases; junction bases not matched to a gene: 8. This CDR3 comprises 14 residues. In germline, CDR1 is LNHDA, CDR2 SQIVND (reference sequence). CDR3 DNA: TGTGCCAGTAGTATTGGCAGGGGGACACGGACCCAGTACTTC. Translating gives CASSIGRGTRTQYF.